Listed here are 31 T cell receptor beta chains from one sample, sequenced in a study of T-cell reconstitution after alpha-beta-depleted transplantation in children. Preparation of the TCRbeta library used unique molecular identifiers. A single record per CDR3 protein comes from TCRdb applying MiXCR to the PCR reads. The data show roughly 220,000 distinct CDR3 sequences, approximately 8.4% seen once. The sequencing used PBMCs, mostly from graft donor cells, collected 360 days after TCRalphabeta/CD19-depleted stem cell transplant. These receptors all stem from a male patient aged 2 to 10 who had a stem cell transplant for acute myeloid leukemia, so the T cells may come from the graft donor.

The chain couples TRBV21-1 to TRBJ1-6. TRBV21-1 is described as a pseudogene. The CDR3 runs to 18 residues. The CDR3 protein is CASSLKGGSRKVHSPLHF. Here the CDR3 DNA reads TGTGCCAGCAGCTTGAAGGGAGGTTCTAGGAAGGTACATTCACCCCTCCACTTT.

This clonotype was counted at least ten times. CDR3 loop: CASSRRTLSGDTQYF. In DNA form, the CDR3 reads TGCGCCAGCAGCCGCAGGACTTTATCGGGAGATACGCAGTATTTT. This chain joins TRBV5-1 and TRBJ2-3, with D possibly TRBD2 on 5 matching bases. The germline CDR1 and CDR2 sequences are SGHRS and YFSETQ. Trimming took 4 bases from V and 5 from J, leaving 17 bases between them. This CDR3 region has 15 residues.

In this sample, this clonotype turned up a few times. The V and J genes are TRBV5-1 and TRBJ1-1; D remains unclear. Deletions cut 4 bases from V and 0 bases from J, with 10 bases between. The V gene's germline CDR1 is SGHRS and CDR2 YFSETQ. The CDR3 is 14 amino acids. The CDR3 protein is CASSLDVLNTEAFF. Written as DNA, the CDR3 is TGCGCCAGCAGCCTAGACGTCTTGAACACTGAAGCTTTCTTT.

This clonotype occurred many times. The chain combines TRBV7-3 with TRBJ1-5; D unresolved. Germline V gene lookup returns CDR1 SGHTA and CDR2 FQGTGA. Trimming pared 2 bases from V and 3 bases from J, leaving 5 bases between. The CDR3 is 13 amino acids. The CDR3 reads CASSLAYNQPQHF. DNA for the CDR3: TGTGCCAGCAGCTTAGCCTACAATCAGCCCCAGCATTTT.

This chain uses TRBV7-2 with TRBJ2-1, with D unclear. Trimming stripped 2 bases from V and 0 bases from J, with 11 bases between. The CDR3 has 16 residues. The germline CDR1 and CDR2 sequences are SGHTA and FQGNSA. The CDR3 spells CASSLQVASSYNEQFF. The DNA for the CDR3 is TGTGCCAGCAGCTTACAGGTAGCCAGCTCCTACAATGAGCAGTTCTTC.

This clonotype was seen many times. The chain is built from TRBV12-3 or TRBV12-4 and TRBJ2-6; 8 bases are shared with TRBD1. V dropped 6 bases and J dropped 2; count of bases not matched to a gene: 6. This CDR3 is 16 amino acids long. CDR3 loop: CASRGNRGTGANVLTF. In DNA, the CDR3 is TGTGCCAGCAGGGGAAACAGGGGGACTGGGGCCAACGTCCTGACTTTC.

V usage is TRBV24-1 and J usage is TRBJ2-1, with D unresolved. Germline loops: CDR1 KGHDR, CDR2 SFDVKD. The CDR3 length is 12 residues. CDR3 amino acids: CGACDLKGEQFF. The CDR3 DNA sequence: TGTGGCGCCTGTGATTTGAAGGGCGAGCAGTTCTTC.

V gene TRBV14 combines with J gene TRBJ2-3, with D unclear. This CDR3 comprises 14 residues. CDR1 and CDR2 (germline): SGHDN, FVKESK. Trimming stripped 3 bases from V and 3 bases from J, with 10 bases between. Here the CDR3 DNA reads TGTGCCAGCAGCCACTTATCCAGGACAGATACGCAGTATTTT. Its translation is CASSHLSRTDTQYF.

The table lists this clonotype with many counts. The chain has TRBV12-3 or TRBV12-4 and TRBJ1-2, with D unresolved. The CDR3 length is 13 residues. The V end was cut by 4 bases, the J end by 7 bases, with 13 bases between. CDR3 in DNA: TGTGCCAGCAGTTCACCGGGGTACGGTGGCTACACCTTC. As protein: CASSSPGYGGYTF.

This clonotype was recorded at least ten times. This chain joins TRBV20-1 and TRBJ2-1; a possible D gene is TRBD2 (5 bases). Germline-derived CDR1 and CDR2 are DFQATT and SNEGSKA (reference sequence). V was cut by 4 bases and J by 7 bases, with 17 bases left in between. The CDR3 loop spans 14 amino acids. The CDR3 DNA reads TGCAGTGCTACTCTTGAGGGAGTACTGAATGAGCAGTTCTTC. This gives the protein CSATLEGVLNEQFF.

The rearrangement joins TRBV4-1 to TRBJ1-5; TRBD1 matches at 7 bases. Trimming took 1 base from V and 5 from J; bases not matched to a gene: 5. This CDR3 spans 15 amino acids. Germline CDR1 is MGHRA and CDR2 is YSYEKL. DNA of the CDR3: TGCGCCAGCAGCCAAGTCGACAGGGAGGATCAGCCCCAGCATTTT. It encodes CASSQVDREDQPQHF.

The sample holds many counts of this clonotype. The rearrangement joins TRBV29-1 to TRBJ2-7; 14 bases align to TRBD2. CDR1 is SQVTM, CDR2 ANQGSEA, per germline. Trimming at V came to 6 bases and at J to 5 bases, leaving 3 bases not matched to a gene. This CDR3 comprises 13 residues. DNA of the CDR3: TGCAGCGTCCGGACTAGCGGGAGGAACGAGCAGTACTTC. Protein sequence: CSVRTSGRNEQYF.

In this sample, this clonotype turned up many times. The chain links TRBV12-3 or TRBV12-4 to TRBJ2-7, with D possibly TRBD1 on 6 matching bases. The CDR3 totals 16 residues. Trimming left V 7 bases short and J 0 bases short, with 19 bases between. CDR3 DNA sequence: TGTGCCAGCACCTCGAAAGGGTACAGGGCCTCCTACGAGCAGTACGTC. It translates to CASTSKGYRASYEQYV.

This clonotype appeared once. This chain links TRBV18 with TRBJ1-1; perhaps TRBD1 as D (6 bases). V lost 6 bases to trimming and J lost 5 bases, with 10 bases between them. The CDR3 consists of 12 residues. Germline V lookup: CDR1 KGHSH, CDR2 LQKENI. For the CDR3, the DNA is TGTGCCAGCTCTTTCCAGGGGACTGAAGCTTTCTTT. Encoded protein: CASSFQGTEAFF.

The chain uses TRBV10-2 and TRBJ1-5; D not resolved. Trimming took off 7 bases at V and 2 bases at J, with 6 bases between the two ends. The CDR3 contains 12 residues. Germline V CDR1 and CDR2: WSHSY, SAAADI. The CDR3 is CASTQGNQPQHF. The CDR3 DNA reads TGCGCCAGCACTCAGGGCAATCAGCCCCAGCATTTT.

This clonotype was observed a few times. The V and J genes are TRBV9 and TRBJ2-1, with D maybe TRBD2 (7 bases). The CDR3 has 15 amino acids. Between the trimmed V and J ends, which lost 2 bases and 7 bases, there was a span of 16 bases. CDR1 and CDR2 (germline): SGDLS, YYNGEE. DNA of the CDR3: TGTGCCAGCAGCGTCAGCGGGACACCCAGTAATGAGCAGTTCTTC. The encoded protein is CASSVSGTPSNEQFF.

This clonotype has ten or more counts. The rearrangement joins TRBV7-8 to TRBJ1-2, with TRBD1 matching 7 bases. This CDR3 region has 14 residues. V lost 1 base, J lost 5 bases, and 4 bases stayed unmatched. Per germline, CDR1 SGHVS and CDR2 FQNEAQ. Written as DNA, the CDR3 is TGTGCCAGCAGCTTAGAGGGGGCAATGTATGGCTACACCTTC. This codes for CASSLEGAMYGYTF.

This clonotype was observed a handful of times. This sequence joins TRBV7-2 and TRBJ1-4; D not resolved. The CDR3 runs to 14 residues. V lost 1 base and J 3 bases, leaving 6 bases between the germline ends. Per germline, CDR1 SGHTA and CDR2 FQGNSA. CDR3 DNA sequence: TGTGCCAGCAGCTTAGAAAGCGCTAATGAAAAACTGTTTTTT. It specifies CASSLESANEKLFF.

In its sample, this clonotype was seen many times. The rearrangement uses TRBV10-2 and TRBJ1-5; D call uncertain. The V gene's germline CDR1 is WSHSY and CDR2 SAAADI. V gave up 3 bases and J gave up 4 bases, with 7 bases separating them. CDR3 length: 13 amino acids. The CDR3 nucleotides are TGCGCCAGCAGTGAAATGGAAAATCAGCCCCAGCATTTT. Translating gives CASSEMENQPQHF.

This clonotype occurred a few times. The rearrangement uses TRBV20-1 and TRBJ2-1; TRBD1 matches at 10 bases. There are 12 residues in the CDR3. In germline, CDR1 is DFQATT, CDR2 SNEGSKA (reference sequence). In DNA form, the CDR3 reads TGCAGCGCGGGACAGGGGTTCCATGAGCAGTTCTTC. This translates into CSAGQGFHEQFF.

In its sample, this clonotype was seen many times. In DNA form, the CDR3 reads TGTGCCAGCTCCGGGACTAGCGGCACCGGGGAGCTGTTTTTT. Translation: CASSGTSGTGELFF. The chain joins TRBV9 to TRBJ2-2, with 11 nucleotides matching TRBD2. CDR1 and CDR2 (germline): SGDLS, YYNGEE. This CDR3 spans 14 amino acids. Trimming at V came to 7 bases and at J to 4 bases, leaving 3 bases not matched to a gene.

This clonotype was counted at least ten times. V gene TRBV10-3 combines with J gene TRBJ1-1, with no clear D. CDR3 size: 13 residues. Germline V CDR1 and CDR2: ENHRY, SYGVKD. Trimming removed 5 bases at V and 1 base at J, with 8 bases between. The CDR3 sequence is CAISKPGNTEAFF. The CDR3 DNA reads TGTGCCATCAGTAAACCAGGGAACACTGAAGCTTTCTTT.

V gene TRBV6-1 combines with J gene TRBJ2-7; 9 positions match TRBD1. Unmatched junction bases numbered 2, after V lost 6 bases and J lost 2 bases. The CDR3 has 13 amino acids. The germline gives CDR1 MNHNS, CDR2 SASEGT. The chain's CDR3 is CASSRTGAYEQYV. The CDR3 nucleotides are TGTGCCAGCAGCAGGACAGGGGCCTACGAGCAGTACGTC.

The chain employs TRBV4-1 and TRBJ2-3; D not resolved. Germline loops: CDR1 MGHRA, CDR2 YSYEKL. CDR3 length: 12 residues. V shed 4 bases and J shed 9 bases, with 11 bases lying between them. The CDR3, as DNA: TGCGCCAGCAGCCGCAGTCCAACAACGCAGTATTTT. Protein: CASSRSPTTQYF.

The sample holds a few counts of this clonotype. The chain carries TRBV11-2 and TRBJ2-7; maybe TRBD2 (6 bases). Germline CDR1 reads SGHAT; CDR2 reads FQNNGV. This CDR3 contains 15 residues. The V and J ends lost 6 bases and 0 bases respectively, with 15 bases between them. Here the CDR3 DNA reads TGTGCCAGCAGTCTAGTGGCGGGGCCCTCCTACGAGCAGTACGTC. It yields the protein CASSLVAGPSYEQYV.

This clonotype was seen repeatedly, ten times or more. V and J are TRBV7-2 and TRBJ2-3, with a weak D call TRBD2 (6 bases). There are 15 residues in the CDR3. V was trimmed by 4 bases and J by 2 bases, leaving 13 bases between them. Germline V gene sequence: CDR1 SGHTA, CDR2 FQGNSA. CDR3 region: CASSSWGLNTDTQYF. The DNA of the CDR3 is TGTGCCAGCAGCTCCTGGGGACTCAACACAGATACGCAGTATTTT.

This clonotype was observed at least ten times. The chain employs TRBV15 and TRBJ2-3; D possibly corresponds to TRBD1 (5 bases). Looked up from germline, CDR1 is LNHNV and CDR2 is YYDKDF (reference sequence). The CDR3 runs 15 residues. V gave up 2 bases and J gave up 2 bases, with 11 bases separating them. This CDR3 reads CATSRRTGVTDTQYF. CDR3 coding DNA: TGTGCCACCAGCAGAAGAACAGGAGTCACAGATACGCAGTATTTT.

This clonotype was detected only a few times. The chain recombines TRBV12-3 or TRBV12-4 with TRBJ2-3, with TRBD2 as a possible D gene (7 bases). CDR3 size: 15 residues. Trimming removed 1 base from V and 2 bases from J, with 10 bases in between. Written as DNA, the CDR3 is TGTGCCAGCAGTTTAGAGGGGGGGGACACAGATACGCAGTATTTT. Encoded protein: CASSLEGGDTDTQYF.

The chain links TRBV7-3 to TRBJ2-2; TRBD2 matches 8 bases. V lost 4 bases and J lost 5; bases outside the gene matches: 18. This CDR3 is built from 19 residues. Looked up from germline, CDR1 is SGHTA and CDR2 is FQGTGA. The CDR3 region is CASSYGAGGRVVPTGELFF. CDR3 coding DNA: TGTGCCAGCAGCTACGGGGCGGGGGGCCGGGTCGTCCCTACCGGGGAGCTGTTTTTT. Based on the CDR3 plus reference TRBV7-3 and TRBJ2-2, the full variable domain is GAGVSQTPSNKVTEKGKYVELRCDPISGHTALYWYRQSLGQGPEFLIYFQGTGAADDSGLPNDRFFAVRPEGSVSTLKIQRTERGDSAVYLCASSYGAGGRVVPTGELFFGEGSRLTVL.

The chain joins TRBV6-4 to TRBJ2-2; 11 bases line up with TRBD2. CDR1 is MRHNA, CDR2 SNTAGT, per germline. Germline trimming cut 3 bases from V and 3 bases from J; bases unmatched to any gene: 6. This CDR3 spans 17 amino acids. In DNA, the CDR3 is TGTGCCAGCAGTGAGCATACTAGCGGGAGTCACACCGGGGAGCTGTTTTTT. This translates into CASSEHTSGSHTGELFF.

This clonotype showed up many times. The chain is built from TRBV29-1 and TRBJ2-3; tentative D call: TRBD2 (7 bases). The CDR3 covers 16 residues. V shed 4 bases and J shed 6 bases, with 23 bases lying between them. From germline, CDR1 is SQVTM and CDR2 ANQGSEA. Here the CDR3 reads CSVGVPRRGTRDTQYF. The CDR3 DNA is TGCAGCGTTGGGGTCCCCCGGCGGGGGACAAGGGATACGCAGTATTTT.